The 32 T cell receptor beta chains reported below all come from one sample, sequenced in a study of blood T cell repertoires in COVID-19. Method: immunoSEQ multiplex PCR; TCRdb's copy keeps in-frame clones and lacks some. The table shows under 90,000 clones, with 88% occurring only once. The source material was peripheral blood. The receptors here all came from a man aged 70 or older with active or convalescent COVID-19.

This sequence joins TRBV28 and TRBJ1-6, with D possibly being TRBD1 (5 bases). Trimming shortened V by 5 bases and J by 9 bases, and 14 bases separated the two germline ends. The CDR3 covers 14 residues. Per germline, CDR1 MDHEN and CDR2 SYDVKM. CDR3 sequence: CASSLPGLGSPLHF. In DNA form, the CDR3 reads TGTGCCAGCAGTCTGCCGGGACTGGGTTCACCCCTCCACTTT.

The DNA for the CDR3 is TGTGCCAGCAGCTTCGGGAATGAGCAGTTCTTC. Amino acids: CASSFGNEQFF. This chain uses TRBV7-6 with TRBJ2-1; no clear D gene. The germline V gene encodes CDR1 SGHVS and CDR2 FNYEAQ. There are 11 residues in the CDR3. V was shortened by 3 bases and J by 7 bases, with 4 bases between the two germline ends.

This sequence joins TRBV15 and TRBJ2-2, with 7 bases matching TRBD1. Germline V gene lookup returns CDR1 LNHNV and CDR2 YYDKDF (reference sequence). The CDR3 contains 16 residues. After removal of 5 bases from V and 3 bases from J, the junction contained 9 bases not matched to a gene. The chain's CDR3 is CATSGRQGYYTGELFF. CDR3 coding DNA: TGTGCCACCAGCGGTCGACAGGGCTACTACACCGGGGAGCTGTTTTTT.

The chain carries TRBV19 and TRBJ2-2; TRBD1 is a possible D gene (6 bases). The CDR3 covers 14 residues. The V gene lost 6 bases and the J gene lost 3 bases, with 11 bases spanning the gap. Germline loops: CDR1 LNHDA, CDR2 SQIVND (reference sequence). The CDR3 region is CASRPYRDTGELFF. Here the CDR3 DNA reads TGTGCCAGTAGACCTTACAGGGACACCGGGGAGCTGTTTTTT.

This clone was counted once. This chain connects TRBV4-1 to TRBJ2-1, with TRBD2 as a possible D gene (7 bases). The CDR3 consists of 16 residues. Germline CDR1 is MGHRA and CDR2 is YSYEKL. V lost 6 bases, J lost 4 bases, and 19 bases lay in between. The chain's CDR3 is CASSPVGRGDYNEQFF. The CDR3 DNA reads as TGCGCCAGCAGTCCGGTTGGGAGGGGGGATTACAATGAGCAGTTCTTC.

This clone has only one observation. The chain has TRBV11-2 and TRBJ1-3, with no clear D. The CDR3 spans 14 residues. CDR1 and CDR2 (germline): SGHAT, FQNNGV. V gave up 5 bases and J gave up 1 base, with 9 bases separating them. CDR3 amino acids: CASSLDWSGNTIYF. CDR3 sequence (DNA): TGTGCCAGCAGCCTGGACTGGTCTGGAAACACCATATATTTT.

The V and J genes are TRBV3-1 (or the pseudogene TRBV3-2) and TRBJ1-3, with 7 bases aligning to TRBD1. The CDR3 is made up of 15 amino acids. Unmatched junction bases numbered 7, after V lost 6 bases and J lost 2 bases. In germline, CDR1 is LGHDT, CDR2 YNNKEL (reference sequence). Here the CDR3 reads CASSEIQGAGNTIYF. DNA of the CDR3: TGTGCCAGCAGTGAAATTCAGGGGGCTGGAAACACCATATATTTT.

J is TRBJ2-1 and V is TRBV23-1; TRBD2 aligns across 11 bases. TRBV23-1 is an ORF, and what it does is uncertain. The length of the CDR3 is 18 residues. V dropped 4 bases and J dropped 7; count of bases not matched to a gene: 15. For the CDR3, the DNA is TGCGCCAGCAGTCTCCTAAGACCTCTAGCGGGAGGTTTGAATGAGCAGTTCTTC. Residues: CASSLLRPLAGGLNEQFF.

The J gene is TRBJ2-7, the V gene TRBV4-1, with TRBD1 matching 9 bases. The CDR3 covers 15 residues. V dropped 4 bases and J dropped 0; count of bases not matched to a gene: 4. Germline-derived CDR1 and CDR2 are MGHRA and YSYEKL. The CDR3 nucleotides read TGCGCCAGCAGCCCCCCGGGACAGGGCTCCTACGAGCAGTACTTC. This sequence encodes CASSPPGQGSYEQYF.

This clone appeared a single time. The J gene is TRBJ2-1, the V gene TRBV18; 7 bases match TRBD2. Germline CDR1 reads KGHSH; CDR2 reads LQKENI. V shed 2 bases and J 5 bases; nucleotides not matched to a gene: 6. This CDR3 comprises 15 residues. DNA of the CDR3: TGTGCCAGCTCACCATCGGCGGGGGTGAACAATGAGCAGTTCTTC. Protein product: CASSPSAGVNNEQFF.

This sequence joins TRBV19 and TRBJ2-3; D gene ambiguous. Per germline, CDR1 LNHDA and CDR2 SQIVND (reference sequence). The CDR3 totals 14 residues. V shed 4 bases and J shed 5 bases, with 13 bases lying between them. CDR3 DNA: TGTGCCAGTAGTAGTGGGTGGGCCGTAGATACGCAGTATTTT. This translates into CASSSGWAVDTQYF.

The chain employs TRBV11-2 and TRBJ1-6, with D possibly matching TRBD1 (6 bases). The V gene's germline CDR1 is SGHAT and CDR2 FQNNGV. Trimming left V 0 bases short and J 9 bases short, with 15 bases between. The CDR3 contains 16 residues. CDR3 amino acids: CASSLDIGGVSSPLHF. CDR3 DNA: TGTGCCAGCAGCTTAGATATAGGGGGGGTGAGTTCACCCCTCCACTTT.

J is TRBJ1-2 and V is TRBV10-3; 9 positions agree with TRBD1. Germline assignment: CDR1 ENHRY and CDR2 SYGVKD. V shed 4 bases, J shed 4 bases, and the junction held 7 bases outside the gene matches. CDR3 length: 15 amino acids. CDR3: CAISGTGGAIYGYTF. In DNA, the CDR3 is TGTGCCATCAGTGGTACAGGGGGCGCAATCTATGGCTACACCTTC.

The genes are TRBV15 and TRBJ2-2, with TRBD2 identical over 8 bases. Losses at the gene ends were 1 base for V and 4 bases for J; bases not matched to a gene: 8. The germline gives CDR1 LNHNV, CDR2 YYDKDF (reference sequence). CDR3 length: 17 residues. The CDR3 spells CATSRVGSGGGTGELFF. The CDR3 DNA follows: TGTGCCACCAGCAGAGTGGGGAGCGGGGGAGGCACCGGGGAGCTGTTTTTT.

V and J are TRBV6-1 and TRBJ2-5; 7 bases line up with TRBD2. CDR1 is MNHNS and CDR2 is SASEGT in the germline V gene. The CDR3 consists of 14 residues. J was trimmed by 4 bases and V by 1 base; bases with no gene match: 3. The CDR3 sequence: CASSEGWGGETQYF. CDR3 bases: TGTGCCAGCAGTGAAGGGTGGGGGGGAGAGACCCAGTACTTC.

The CDR3 spells CAISERGTEFYGYTF. In DNA, the CDR3 is TGTGCCATCAGTGAAAGGGGGACAGAATTTTATGGCTACACCTTC. V gene TRBV10-3 combines with J gene TRBJ1-2, with 7 positions matching TRBD1. Germline V lookup: CDR1 ENHRY, CDR2 SYGVKD. The CDR3 runs to 15 residues. V gave up 3 bases and J gave up 5 bases; unmatched junction bases: 9.

The chain couples TRBV7-2 to TRBJ1-1; tentative D call: TRBD1 (5 bases). Germline CDR1 reads SGHTA; CDR2 reads FQGNSA. Deletions cut 1 base from V and 5 bases from J, with 14 bases between. The CDR3 covers 15 residues. The CDR3 nucleotides read TGTGCCAGCAGCTTAGAGTGGACCGGGGGAACTGAAGCTTTCTTT. It is translated as CASSLEWTGGTEAFF. The full variable domain, completed using reference TRBV7-2 and TRBJ1-1, is GAGVSQSPSNKVTEKGKDVELRCDPISGHTALYWYRQSLGQGLEFLIYFQGNSAPDKSGLPSDRFSAERTGGSVSTLTIQRTQQEDSAVYLCASSLEWTGGTEAFFGQGTRLTVV.

The table lists this clone with a count of one. This chain uses TRBV15 with TRBJ2-3; TRBD2 is a possible D gene (5 bases). With 0 bases removed from V and 2 bases from J, the gap between germline ends came to 15 bases. Germline V lookup: CDR1 LNHNV, CDR2 YYDKDF (reference sequence). This CDR3 spans 17 amino acids. As DNA, the CDR3 is TGTGCCACCAGCAGAGATCTGCGGGCGCTAAACACAGATACGCAGTATTTT. It codes for CATSRDLRALNTDTQYF.

The V call is TRBV9, the J call TRBJ2-1; TRBD2 aligns across 9 bases. Germline lookup yields CDR1 SGDLS and CDR2 YYNGEE. With 0 bases clipped from V and 4 bases from J, the junction kept 2 bases outside the gene matches. This CDR3 region has 15 residues. This CDR3 is CASSVDSGGYNEQFF. CDR3 coding DNA: TGTGCCAGCAGCGTAGATAGCGGGGGATACAATGAGCAGTTCTTC. The full variable domain, in which reference TRBV9 and TRBJ2-1 provide the parts outside the CDR3, is DSGVTQTPKHLITATGQRVTLRCSPRSGDLSVYWYQQSLDQGLQFLIQYYNGEERAKGNILERFSAQQFPDLHSELNLSSLELGDSALYFCASSVDSGGYNEQFFGPGTRLTVL.

V and J are TRBV29-1 and TRBJ2-7; 14 bases are a match to TRBD2. There are 13 residues in the CDR3. V trimming: 5 bases; J trimming: 4 bases; junction bases outside the gene matches: 1. Germline V gives CDR1 SQVTM, CDR2 ANQGSEA. This CDR3 is CSVRTSGGYEQYF. DNA for the CDR3: TGCAGCGTTCGGACTAGCGGGGGGTACGAGCAGTACTTC.

The V gene is TRBV2, the J gene TRBJ1-4; possible D gene TRBD1, 5 bases. From germline, CDR1 is SNHLY and CDR2 FYNNEI. This CDR3 has 15 amino acids. V was cut by 7 bases and J by 4 bases, with 16 bases left in between. This CDR3 is CASKKPGQVNEKLFF. As DNA, the CDR3 is TGTGCCAGCAAAAAACCCGGACAAGTTAATGAAAAACTGTTTTTT.

V usage is TRBV12-2 and J usage is TRBJ2-7; TRBD2 was called by the table and not checked on the DNA. TRBV12-2 is termed a pseudogene. The CDR3 spans 15 residues. CDR3 nucleotide sequence: TGTGCAAGTCGCGTACCGGGACTAGCGTTGTACGAGCAGTACTTC. Encoded protein: CASRVPGLALYEQYF.

The rearrangement joins TRBV19 to TRBJ2-5; 11 bases map to TRBD2. In germline, CDR1 is LNHDA, CDR2 SQIVND (reference sequence). The CDR3 is 17 amino acids. Trimming at V came to 6 bases and at J to 5 bases, leaving 14 bases not matched to a gene. CDR3 loop: CASRPGLAGGGYETQYF. CDR3 coding DNA: TGTGCCAGTAGGCCAGGGCTAGCGGGGGGCGGGTATGAGACCCAGTACTTC.

This clone has only a few counts. The gene calls are TRBV5-5 and TRBJ2-1, with D unclear. There are 13 residues in the CDR3. The V end was cut by 4 bases, the J end by 3 bases, with 8 bases between. Looked up from germline, CDR1 is SGHKS and CDR2 is YYEKEE (reference sequence). CDR3 protein: CASSTYGYNEQFF. For the CDR3, the DNA is TGTGCCAGCAGCACCTACGGCTACAATGAGCAGTTCTTC. Supplemented by reference TRBV5-5 and TRBJ2-1, the full variable domain reads DAGVTQSPTHLIKTRGQQVTLRCSPISGHKSVSWYQQVLGQGPQFIFQYYEKEERGRGNFPDRFSARQFPNYSSELNVNALLLGDSALYLCASSTYGYNEQFFGPGTRLTVL.

The chain joins TRBV24-1 to TRBJ2-7; possible D gene TRBD2, 5 bases. Per germline, CDR1 KGHDR and CDR2 SFDVKD. CDR3 length: 14 amino acids. The V end was cut by 0 bases, the J end by 9 bases, with 14 bases between. In nucleotides, the CDR3 is TGTGCCACCAGTGATTTGGAGAGAGGGCCAGGGCAGTACTTC. This codes for CATSDLERGPGQYF.

V and J are TRBV24-1 and TRBJ2-1; D may be TRBD2 (6 bases). The V and J ends lost 2 bases and 4 bases respectively, with 11 bases between them. Germline V gene lookup returns CDR1 KGHDR and CDR2 SFDVKD. CDR3 length: 15 amino acids. CDR3 sequence (DNA): TGTGCCACCAGTGATTCGGGCGGGATTTACAATGAGCAGTTCTTC. It encodes CATSDSGGIYNEQFF.

The rearrangement links TRBV5-1 to TRBJ2-1, with D tentatively TRBD2 (6 bases). Germline loops: CDR1 SGHRS, CDR2 YFSETQ. The CDR3 contains 16 residues. Trimming removed 0 bases at V and 1 base at J, with 11 bases between. CDR3 residues: CASSLAGGTSYNEQFF. The CDR3 DNA reads TGCGCCAGCAGCTTGGCCGGCGGGACTTCCTACAATGAGCAGTTCTTC.

The chain is built from TRBV18 and TRBJ2-1; 7 bases are shared with TRBD2. V shed 3 bases and J 4 bases; nucleotides not matched to a gene: 6. CDR1 and CDR2 from the germline V gene are KGHSH and LQKENI. The CDR3 length is 15 residues. The CDR3 here is CASSPPSGAYNEQFF. The CDR3 DNA sequence: TGTGCCAGCTCACCGCCTAGCGGTGCGTACAATGAGCAGTTCTTC.

This chain links TRBV6-2 or TRBV6-3 with TRBJ2-5; 14 bases agree with TRBD2. CDR1 and CDR2 from the germline V gene are MNHEY and SVGEGT. CDR3 length: 17 residues. V shed 2 bases and J 2 bases; nucleotides not matched to a gene: 4. The CDR3 nucleotides read TGTGCCAGCAGTTACGGGACTAGCGGGGGCTTGCAAGAGACCCAGTACTTC. Its protein is CASSYGTSGGLQETQYF.

The sample holds a few counts of this clone. The chain is built from TRBV20-1 and TRBJ1-1, with 8 nucleotides matching TRBD1. Germline loops: CDR1 DFQATT, CDR2 SNEGSKA (reference sequence). The CDR3 sequence is 11 residues long. V shed 5 bases and J 9 bases; nucleotides not matched to a gene: 5. CDR3 sequence (DNA): TGCAGTGCTGGACAGGGACTCAAAGCTTTCTTT. The encoded protein is CSAGQGLKAFF.

This chain links TRBV30 with TRBJ2-5; D unresolved. V dropped 2 bases and J dropped 1 base, with 8 bases sitting between them. The CDR3 length is 13 residues. Germline CDR1 GTSNPN, CDR2 SVGIG (reference sequence). The CDR3 nucleotides read TGTGCCTGGAGTTTCACAGTCCAAGAGACCCAGTACTTC. Translated, it gives CAWSFTVQETQYF.

The chain is built from TRBV7-7 and TRBJ2-2; maybe TRBD2 (6 bases). This CDR3 has 15 amino acids. CDR1 is SSHAT and CDR2 is FNYEAQ in the germline V gene (reference sequence). Trimming cost V 2 bases and J 4 bases, with 11 bases left between them. The CDR3 spells CASSLNDGSTGELFF. In nucleotides, the CDR3 is TGTGCCAGCAGCTTAAATGACGGGAGCACCGGGGAGCTGTTTTTT.